This TCR beta chain was sequenced in a study of CD8+ T cells in alopecia areata. Overall study context: It was oral tofacitinib, at 5 to 10 mg twice daily, that treated patients received. Tofacitinib exposure lasted 6 to 18 months, followed by 6 months off drug. General study results and limits: For lesional scalp, especially alopecia totalis/universalis, clonality was higher than in normal scalp.

Per germline, CDR1 MDHEN and CDR2 SYDVKM. The CDR3 extends over 15 amino acids. Deletions cut 6 bases from V and 4 bases from J, with 16 bases between. The count of this clone is one. Its cognate antigen is unknown. Sequencing used cDNA as its template, made by extracting RNA and reverse transcribing it. Method: immunoSEQ multiplex PCR; TCRdb's copy keeps in-frame clones and lacks some. The sample gives some 240,000 clones, 57% of which show up once; 0.4% to 0.55% is in the top ten. Alopecia areata patients provided lesional scalp punch biopsies and peripheral blood, both collected for the study. Sequenced here: CD4+ T cells sorted from blood, sampled at week 0. The sequence came from a human donor with alopecia areata. The chain links TRBV28 to TRBJ2-4, with D perhaps TRBD2 (6 bases). Here the CDR3 reads CASRPSSSGKNIQYF. The CDR3 DNA reads as TGTGCCAGCAGACCCTCGAGTAGCGGAAAAAACATTCAGTACTTC.